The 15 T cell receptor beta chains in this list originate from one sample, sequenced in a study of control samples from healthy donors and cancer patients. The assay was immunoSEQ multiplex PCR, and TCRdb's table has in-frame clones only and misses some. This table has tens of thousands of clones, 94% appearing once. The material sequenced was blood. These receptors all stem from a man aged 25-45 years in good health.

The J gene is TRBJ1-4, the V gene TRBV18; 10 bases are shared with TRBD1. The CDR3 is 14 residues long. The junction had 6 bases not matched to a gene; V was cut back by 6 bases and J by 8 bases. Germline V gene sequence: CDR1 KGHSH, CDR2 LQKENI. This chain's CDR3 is CASSTGGLGEKLFF. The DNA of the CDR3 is TGTGCCAGCTCGACAGGGGGCTTGGGAGAAAAACTGTTTTTT.

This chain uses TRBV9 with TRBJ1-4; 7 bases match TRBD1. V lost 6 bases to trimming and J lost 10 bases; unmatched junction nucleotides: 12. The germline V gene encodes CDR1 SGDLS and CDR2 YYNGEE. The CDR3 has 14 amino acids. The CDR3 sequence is CASNSWSQGGKLFF. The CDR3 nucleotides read TGTGCCAGCAACTCGTGGAGTCAGGGGGGAAAACTGTTTTTT.

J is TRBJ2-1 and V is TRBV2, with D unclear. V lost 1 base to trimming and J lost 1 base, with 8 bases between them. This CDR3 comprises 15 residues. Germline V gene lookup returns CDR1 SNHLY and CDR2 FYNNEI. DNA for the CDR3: TGTGCCAGCAGTGAAGAAGCTTCTTCCTACAATGAGCAGTTCTTC. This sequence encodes CASSEEASSYNEQFF.

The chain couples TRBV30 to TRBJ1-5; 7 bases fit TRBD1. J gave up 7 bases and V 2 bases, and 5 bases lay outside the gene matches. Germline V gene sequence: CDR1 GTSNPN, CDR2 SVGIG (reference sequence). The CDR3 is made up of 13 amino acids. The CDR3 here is CAWSRDSQQPQHF. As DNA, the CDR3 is TGTGCCTGGAGTAGGGACAGTCAGCAGCCCCAGCATTTT.

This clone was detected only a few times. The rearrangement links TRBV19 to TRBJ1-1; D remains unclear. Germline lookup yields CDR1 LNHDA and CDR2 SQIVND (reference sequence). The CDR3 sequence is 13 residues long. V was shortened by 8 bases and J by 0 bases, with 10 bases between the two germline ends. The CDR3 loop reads CASSTEMNTEAFF. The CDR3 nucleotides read TGTGCCAGTTCAACAGAGATGAACACTGAAGCTTTCTTT.

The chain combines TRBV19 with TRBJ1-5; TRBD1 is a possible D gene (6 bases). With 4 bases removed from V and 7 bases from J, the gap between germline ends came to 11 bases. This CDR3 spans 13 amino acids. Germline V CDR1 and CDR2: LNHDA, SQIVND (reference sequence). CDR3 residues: CASSTQGWQPQHF. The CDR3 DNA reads TGTGCCAGTAGTACACAGGGATGGCAGCCCCAGCATTTT.

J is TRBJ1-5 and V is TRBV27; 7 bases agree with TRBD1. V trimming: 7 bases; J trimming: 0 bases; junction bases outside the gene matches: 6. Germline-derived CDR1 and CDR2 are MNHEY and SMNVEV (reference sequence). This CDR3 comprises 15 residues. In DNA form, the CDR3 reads TGTGCCAGCATGCGGGACAGTTATAGCAATCAGCCCCAGCATTTT. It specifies CASMRDSYSNQPQHF.

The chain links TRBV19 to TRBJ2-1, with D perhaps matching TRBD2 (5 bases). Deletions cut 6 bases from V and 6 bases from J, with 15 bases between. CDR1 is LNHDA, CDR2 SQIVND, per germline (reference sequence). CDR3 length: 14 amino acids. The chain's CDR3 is CASSRTTRGNEQFF. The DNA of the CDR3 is TGTGCCAGTAGCCGAACGACTCGGGGCAATGAGCAGTTCTTC.

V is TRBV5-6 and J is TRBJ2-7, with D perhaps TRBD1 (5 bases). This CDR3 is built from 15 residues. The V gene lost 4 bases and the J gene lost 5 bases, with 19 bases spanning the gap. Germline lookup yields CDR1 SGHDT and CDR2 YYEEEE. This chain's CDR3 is CASSLHNTGAHEQYF. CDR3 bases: TGTGCCAGCAGCCTCCACAATACAGGCGCCCACGAGCAGTACTTC.

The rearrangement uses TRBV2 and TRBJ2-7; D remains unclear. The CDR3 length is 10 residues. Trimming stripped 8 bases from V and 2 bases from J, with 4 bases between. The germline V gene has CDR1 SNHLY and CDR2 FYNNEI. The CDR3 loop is CASGTYEQYF. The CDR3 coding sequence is TGTGCCAGCGGGACCTACGAGCAGTACTTC. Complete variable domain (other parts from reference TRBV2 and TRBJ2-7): EPEVTQTPSHQVTQMGQEVILRCVPISNHLYFYWYRQILGQKVEFLVSFYNNEISEKSEIFDDQFSVERPDGSNFTLKIRSTKLEDSAMYFCASGTYEQYFGPGTRLTVT.

DNA of the CDR3: TGTGCCAGCACAAGGGACAGGGTGGGCTCACCCCTCCACTTT. It yields the protein CASTRDRVGSPLHF. J is TRBJ1-6 and V is TRBV6-5, with 9 nucleotides matching TRBD1. CDR1 is MNHEY, CDR2 SVGAGI, per germline. The V gene end was trimmed by 7 bases and the J gene end by 10 bases; junction bases not matched to a gene: 8. CDR3 size: 14 residues.

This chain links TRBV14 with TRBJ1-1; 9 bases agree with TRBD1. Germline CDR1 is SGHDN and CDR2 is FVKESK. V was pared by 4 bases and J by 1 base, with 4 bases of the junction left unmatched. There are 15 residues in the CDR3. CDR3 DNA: TGTGCCAGCAGCCCGATGGGACAGGGGAACACTGAAGCTTTCTTT. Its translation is CASSPMGQGNTEAFF.

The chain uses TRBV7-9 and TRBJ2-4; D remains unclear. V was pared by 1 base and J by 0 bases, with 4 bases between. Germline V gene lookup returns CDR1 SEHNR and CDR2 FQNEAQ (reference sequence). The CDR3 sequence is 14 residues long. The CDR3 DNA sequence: TGTGCCAGCAGCTTAGTACTAGCCAAAAACATTCAGTACTTC. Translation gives CASSLVLAKNIQYF.

The CDR3 region is CAISESGVDEQFF. The CDR3 DNA reads TGTGCCATCAGTGAGTCAGGGGTGGATGAGCAGTTCTTC. The chain recombines TRBV10-3 with TRBJ2-1, with D tentatively TRBD1 (5 bases). Trimming left V 0 bases short and J 8 bases short, with 8 bases between. The CDR3 runs 13 residues. Germline V lookup: CDR1 ENHRY, CDR2 SYGVKD.

The DNA of the CDR3 is TGTGCCAGCTCGCGTCCTATCGGGACAGGGGTCAATGAGCAGTTCTTC. Amino acid sequence: CASSRPIGTGVNEQFF. V usage is TRBV18 and J usage is TRBJ2-1; 10 bases are a match to TRBD1. Germline-derived CDR1 and CDR2 are KGHSH and LQKENI. With 6 bases clipped from V and 6 bases from J, the junction kept 11 bases outside the gene matches. The CDR3 loop spans 16 amino acids.